The next 8 T cell receptor beta chains were all read from a single sample in a study of molecular identifiers for immune sequencing clone quantification. TCRdb analysed the PCR reads with MiXCR anew, one entry per CDR3 protein. The data hold about 630,000 distinct CDR3 sequences, with around 25% observed a single time. Specimen: naive CD8+ T cells from blood, with Jurkat cell RNA spiked in. As to subset: FACS-sorted CD8+CD4-CCR7+CD45RA+ naive T cells. These receptors all stem from a human donor in good health. Some libraries in this study had Jurkat cell RNA spiked in.

This clonotype was detected a few times. V is TRBV19 and J is TRBJ1-4; no reliable D call. V shed 2 bases and J shed 11 bases, with 6 bases lying between them. CDR1 and CDR2 (germline): LNHDA, SQIVND (reference sequence). This CDR3 has 11 amino acids. The chain's CDR3 is CASSISGKLFF. The CDR3 DNA sequence: TGTGCCAGTAGTATATCCGGGAAACTGTTTTTT.

This rearrangement joins TRBV11-2 to TRBJ2-7; a possible D gene is TRBD2 (5 bases). The germline gives CDR1 SGHAT, CDR2 FQNNGV. Trimming cost V 1 base and J 5 bases, with 12 bases left between them. The CDR3 extends over 14 amino acids. The CDR3, as DNA: TGTGCCAGCAGCTTAGGGCCCGAGGGTAACGAGCAGTACTTC. Translation gives CASSLGPEGNEQYF.

Note on this clonotype: Possible read error: a much larger clone is one base away. Written as DNA, the CDR3 is TGCGCCCGCAGCCAAGGTAGTGAAGCTTTCTTT. It encodes CARSQGSEAFF. The chain employs TRBV4-1 and TRBJ1-1; no reliable D call. Germline CDR1 reads MGHRA; CDR2 reads YSYEKL. The CDR3 loop spans 11 amino acids.

In the case of this clonotype: Just one base apart from a much larger clone, this may be a read error. The chain is built from TRBV6-2 or TRBV6-3 and TRBJ2-7, with 9 bases that match TRBD2. The J segment lost 7 bases and the V segment lost 8 bases, leaving 9 bases of the junction unmatched. Germline CDR1 and CDR2: MNHEY and SVGEGT. The CDR3 runs to 13 residues. The chain's CDR3 is CASRPGLAEEQYF. In nucleotides, the CDR3 is TGTGCCAGCCGCCCGGGACTAGCCGAGGAGCAGTACTTC.

This clonotype was counted at least ten times. The J gene is TRBJ2-3, the V gene TRBV7-9; D is unresolved. Trimming removed 2 bases from V and 6 bases from J, with 6 bases in between. Germline V lookup: CDR1 SEHNR, CDR2 FQNEAQ (reference sequence). There are 12 residues in the CDR3. CDR3 in DNA: TGTGCCAGCAGCTTATCGCTGGATACGCAGTATTTT. It codes for CASSLSLDTQYF.

The chain has TRBV6-1 and TRBJ2-7; 7 bases agree with TRBD1. Germline trimming cut 2 bases from V and 1 base from J; bases unmatched to any gene: 11. The CDR3 contains 17 residues. Germline CDR1 reads MNHNS; CDR2 reads SASEGT. CDR3 sequence reads: CASSEYPGTDLSYEQYF. CDR3 in DNA: TGTGCCAGCAGTGAATATCCCGGGACAGATCTTTCCTACGAGCAGTACTTC.

The table lists this clonotype with many counts. The rearrangement links TRBV6-5 to TRBJ1-5; no reliable D call. Germline lookup yields CDR1 MNHEY and CDR2 SVGAGI. Trimming removed 5 bases at V and 2 bases at J, with 13 bases between. This CDR3 is 15 amino acids long. The CDR3 DNA is TGTGCCAGCAGTCCCTGGAATGGAGGCAATCAGCCCCAGCATTTT. Its translation is CASSPWNGGNQPQHF.

On this clonotype itself: A read error may explain this, as a much larger clone is one base away. The chain is built from TRBV14 and TRBJ1-2; D gene unclear. CDR1 is SGHDN, CDR2 FVKESK, per germline. Trimming pared 0 bases from V and 4 bases from J, leaving 12 bases between. This CDR3 contains 15 residues. CDR3 bases: TGTGCCAGCAGCCAAGATATTGCACCTATCTATGGCTACACCTTC. Translating gives CASSQDIAPIYGYTF. Full variable domain (missing parts from reference TRBV14 and TRBJ1-2): EAGVTQFPSHSVIEKGQTVTLRCDPISGHDNLYWYRRVMGKEIKFLLHFVKESKQDESGMPNNRFLAERTGGTYSTLKVQPAELEDSGVYFCASSQDIAPIYGYTFGSGTRLTVV.